These 25 T cell receptor beta chains were all obtained from the same sample, sequenced in a study of blood T cells in healthy people across ages. Together with a sample-barcoded 5' primer, a J-beta primer mix was included in a second PCR lasting about 6 to 12 cycles. TCRdb used MiXCR to reprocess the 5' RACE reads, holding one entry per CDR3 protein. The sample contains around 1,900,000 distinct CDR3 sequences, roughly two fifths of which appear only once. Sequences were obtained from blood. Every receptor here comes from a human donor in good health.

The J gene is TRBJ1-2, the V gene TRBV29-1; D remains ambiguous. Trimming took off 0 bases at V and 5 bases at J, with 10 bases between the two ends. This CDR3 spans 13 amino acids. Germline values: CDR1 SQVTM, CDR2 ANQGSEA. CDR3 in amino acids: CSVEDGSSYGYTF. CDR3 nucleotides: TGCAGCGTTGAAGATGGCAGCTCTTATGGCTACACCTTC. The entire variable domain, with the rest obtained from reference TRBV29-1 and TRBJ1-2, is as follows: SAVISQKPSRDICQRGTSLTIQCQVDSQVTMMFWYRQQPGQSLTLIATANQGSEATYESGFVIDKFPISRPNLTFSTLTVSNMSPEDSSIYLCSVEDGSSYGYTFGSGTRLTVV.

The chain combines TRBV20-1 with TRBJ2-1; D possibly corresponds to TRBD1 (5 bases). CDR1 and CDR2 (germline): DFQATT, SNEGSKA (reference sequence). The length of the CDR3 is 13 residues. The V end lost 6 bases, the J end lost 6 bases, and 15 bases lay between the germline ends. CDR3 region: CSAQIGARNEQFF. CDR3 bases: TGCAGTGCACAGATAGGGGCTCGCAATGAGCAGTTCTTC.

The rearrangement links TRBV4-1 to TRBJ2-7, with D tentatively TRBD1 or TRBD2 (5 bases each). The DNA end lines up better with TRBJ2-5; the J call may be wrong. Germline V lookup: CDR1 MGHRA, CDR2 YSYEKL. The CDR3 is 16 residues long. The DNA for the CDR3 is TGCGCCAGCAGCCAAGAATACGGTCGGTGGGGGGAGACCCAGTACTTC. It codes for CASSQEYGRWGETQYF.

This clonotype was observed at least ten times. V usage is TRBV29-1 and J usage is TRBJ2-7; D possibly matches TRBD1 or TRBD2 (6 bases each). V gave up 7 bases and J gave up 2 bases, with 21 bases separating them. The CDR3 consists of 15 residues. Germline V gene lookup returns CDR1 SQVTM and CDR2 ANQGSEA. The CDR3 DNA reads TGCAGCGCCGCGGGATCCGGGACATCAGCCTACGAGCAGTACTTC. Amino acids: CSAAGSGTSAYEQYF.

A few counts support this clonotype. This chain connects TRBV5-1 to TRBJ2-1; unclear D gene. Germline V gene lookup returns CDR1 SGHRS and CDR2 YFSETQ. Trimming removed 1 base at V and 4 bases at J, with 9 bases between. CDR3 length: 14 amino acids. The CDR3, as DNA: TGCGCCAGCAGCTTGACTCGGGCGTACAATGAGCAGTTCTTC. It specifies CASSLTRAYNEQFF.

This clonotype appeared a few times. The chain is built from TRBV2 and TRBJ2-1, with TRBD2 matching 12 bases. Germline assignment: CDR1 SNHLY and CDR2 FYNNEI. There are 15 residues in the CDR3. With V trimmed by 6 bases and J by 8 bases, 8 bases remained unmatched. The CDR3 bases are TGTGCCAGCAGCCGACTAGCGGGGGCGCTGGATGAGCAGTTCTTC. Protein sequence: CASSRLAGALDEQFF. Supplemented by reference TRBV2 and TRBJ2-1, the full variable domain reads EPEVTQTPSHQVTQMGQEVILRCVPISNHLYFYWYRQILGQKVEFLVSFYNNEISEKSEIFDDQFSVERPDGSNFTLKIRSTKLEDSAMYFCASSRLAGALDEQFFGPGTRLTVL.

V gene TRBV9 combines with J gene TRBJ2-3; D is ambiguous. The CDR3 length is 15 residues. Germline loops: CDR1 SGDLS, CDR2 YYNGEE. V was trimmed by 0 bases and J by 8 bases, leaving 16 bases between them. The CDR3 loop is CASSVEVTAPATQYF. CDR3 nucleotide sequence: TGTGCCAGCAGCGTAGAGGTCACCGCCCCAGCTACGCAGTATTTT. Filled out from reference TRBV9 and TRBJ2-3, the complete variable domain reads DSGVTQTPKHLITATGQRVTLRCSPRSGDLSVYWYQQSLDQGLQFLIQYYNGEERAKGNILERFSAQQFPDLHSELNLSSLELGDSALYFCASSVEVTAPATQYFGPGTRLTVL.

This chain joins TRBV2 and TRBJ2-7, with 12 bases that match TRBD2. The J call may be mistaken, given a closer DNA end match to TRBJ2-5. Germline V lookup: CDR1 SNHLY, CDR2 FYNNEI. CDR3 length: 17 amino acids. CDR3 nucleotide sequence: TGTGCCAGCAGTGCGACTAGCGGGGGACTACCAGGGGAGACCCAGTACTTC. Its translation is CASSATSGGLPGETQYF.

In DNA form, the CDR3 reads TGTGCCAGCAGTAAATCCCAGGGACACTTCTACGAGCAGTTCTTC. It translates to CASSKSQGHFYEQFF. The V gene is TRBV7-6, the J gene TRBJ2-1, with D tentatively TRBD1 (6 bases). The germline V gene encodes CDR1 SGHVS and CDR2 FNYEAQ. V shed 6 bases and J shed 10 bases, with 22 bases lying between them. CDR3 length: 15 amino acids.

This clonotype showed up just a few times. The chain links TRBV13 to TRBJ2-1; D assignment may be TRBD1 or TRBD2 (5 bases each). The CDR3 covers 18 residues. The germline CDR1 and CDR2 sequences are PRHDT and FYEKMQ (reference sequence). Trimming stripped 3 bases from V and 5 bases from J, with 23 bases between. The CDR3 coding sequence is TGTGCCAGCAGCTTGAGTGCTCTCCGGGACCAAAACAACAATGAGCAGTTCTTC. Its translation is CASSLSALRDQNNNEQFF.

The V call is TRBV27, the J call TRBJ2-7; D may match TRBD1 or TRBD2 (6 bases each). CDR1 and CDR2 (germline): MNHEY, SMNVEV (reference sequence). The CDR3 is 14 amino acids. V dropped 6 bases and J dropped 2 bases, with 14 bases sitting between them. CDR3 sequence reads: CASRIGGGPYEQYF. The CDR3 region has the DNA TGTGCCAGCAGGATCGGTGGGGGGCCCTACGAGCAGTACTTC.

This sequence joins TRBV27 and TRBJ2-6; TRBD2 is a possible D gene (5 bases). V was trimmed by 3 bases and J by 0 bases, leaving 9 bases between them. The CDR3 consists of 16 residues. Germline CDR1 is MNHEY and CDR2 is SMNVEV (reference sequence). The CDR3 region is CASSFGVPSGANVLTF. CDR3 in DNA: TGTGCCAGCAGTTTCGGGGTCCCCTCTGGGGCCAACGTCCTGACTTTC.

The rearrangement uses TRBV7-8 and TRBJ2-6; TRBD1 matches at 7 bases. The CDR3 extends over 17 amino acids. Looked up from germline, CDR1 is SGHVS and CDR2 is FQNEAQ. Germline trimming cut 7 bases from V and 0 bases from J; bases unmatched to any gene: 9. The CDR3 DNA follows: TGTGCCAGCAACCCCCCAGGGGGAAGCTCTGGGGCCAACGTCCTGACTTTC. Translated: CASNPPGGSSGANVLTF.

The rearrangement links TRBV7-9 to TRBJ2-7, with a possible D match to TRBD2 (5 bases). V lost 6 bases and J lost 2, with 17 bases in between. Germline assignment: CDR1 SEHNR and CDR2 FQNEAQ (reference sequence). The CDR3 totals 15 residues. This CDR3 is CASSPSGVKAYEQYF. The CDR3 nucleotides read TGTGCCAGCAGTCCAAGCGGAGTCAAGGCCTACGAGCAGTACTTC.

V usage is TRBV6-5 and J usage is TRBJ2-4, with D tentatively TRBD2 (6 bases). The germline V and J ends were trimmed by 0 bases and 13 bases, with 22 bases remaining between them. This CDR3 region has 16 residues. Per the germline V gene, CDR1 is MNHEY and CDR2 is SVGAGI. CDR3 residues: CASSYSSSGGHFEQYF. CDR3 nucleotide sequence: TGTGCCAGCAGTTACTCGAGTAGCGGAGGACACTTTGAGCAGTACTTC.

The V and J genes are TRBV4-3 and TRBJ2-5; 10 bases fit TRBD2. CDR3 size: 16 residues. V trimming: 2 bases; J trimming: 3 bases; junction bases outside the gene matches: 6. CDR1 LGHNA and CDR2 YSLEER come from the germline V gene. The CDR3 coding sequence is TGCGCCAGCAGCCAACCTGGACTAGCGGACGAAGAGACCCAGTACTTC. It specifies CASSQPGLADEETQYF.

Here the CDR3 DNA reads TGTGCCAGCAGTTCATCTGGACTAGCGGGAGTGAGCACAGATACGCAGTATTTT. It encodes CASSSSGLAGVSTDTQYF. The chain links TRBV12-3 or TRBV12-4 to TRBJ2-3; 13 bases fit TRBD2. V gave up 4 bases and J gave up 0 bases; unmatched junction bases: 7. The CDR3 has 18 amino acids.

This chain connects TRBV5-1 to TRBJ1-4; D might be TRBD1 (5 bases). This CDR3 contains 13 residues. Germline CDR1 and CDR2: SGHRS and YFSETQ. V lost 4 bases and J lost 7, with 11 bases in between. The CDR3 spells CASSPGHGEKLFF. CDR3 DNA: TGCGCCAGCAGCCCCGGACACGGTGAAAAACTGTTTTTT.

This clonotype has just one count. One base away lies a much larger clone, so this may be a sequencing read error. The chain combines TRBV29-1 with TRBJ2-5; 8 positions agree with TRBD1. The J call is uncertain, as TRBJ2-7 better fits the DNA end. The length of the CDR3 is 15 residues. Germline V gene data show CDR1 as SQVTM and CDR2 as ANQGSEA. The CDR3 DNA sequence: TGCAGCGTTGAAATACCGATGACAGGGGCCTACGAGCAGTACTTC. The encoded protein is CSVEIPMTGAYEQYF.

In its sample, this clonotype was seen a few times. The chain links TRBV29-1 to TRBJ1-1; D is unresolved. The CDR3 runs to 12 residues. CDR1 and CDR2 (germline): SQVTM, ANQGSEA. DNA for the CDR3: TGCAGTATCCGAGAACAGAGCACTGAAGCTTTCTTT. Amino acids: CSIREQSTEAFF. Full variable domain (remainder filled in from reference TRBV29-1 and TRBJ1-1): SAVISQKPSRDICQRGTSLTIQCQVDSQVTMMFWYRQQPGQSLTLIATANQGSEATYESGFVIDKFPISRPNLTFSTLTVSNMSPEDSSIYLCSIREQSTEAFFGQGTRLTVV.

About this clonotype itself: A much larger clone differs by one base, so this may be a read error. This chain joins TRBV29-1 and TRBJ2-7, with 8 bases lining up with TRBD2. Germline trimming cut 4 bases from V and 7 bases from J; bases unmatched to any gene: 21. The CDR3 extends over 17 amino acids. From germline, CDR1 is SQVTM and CDR2 ANQGSEA. The chain's CDR3 is CSVAGPGAGGPRWEQYF. CDR3 DNA sequence: TGCAGCGTTGCCGGACCTGGGGCGGGGGGTCCCCGTTGGGAGCAGTACTTC.

The genes are TRBV6-5 and TRBJ2-5; a possible D gene is TRBD2 (6 bases). Trimming took 6 bases from V and 3 from J, leaving 20 bases between them. Germline V gene sequence: CDR1 MNHEY, CDR2 SVGAGI. The CDR3 totals 16 residues. The CDR3: CASRPYGTSGEETQYF. DNA for the CDR3: TGTGCCAGCAGACCTTACGGGACTTCTGGGGAAGAGACCCAGTACTTC.

This chain connects TRBV29-1 to TRBJ2-1; the match to TRBD2 covers 11 bases. This CDR3 region has 14 residues. Germline V gene data show CDR1 as SQVTM and CDR2 as ANQGSEA. With 7 bases clipped from V and 10 bases from J, the junction kept 12 bases outside the gene matches. CDR3 amino acids: CSGKTSGASGEQFF. DNA for the CDR3: TGCAGCGGTAAGACTAGCGGGGCTTCGGGGGAGCAGTTCTTC.

The chain links TRBV24-1 to TRBJ1-4, with no clear D. The CDR3 covers 15 residues. Trimming removed 3 bases from V and 5 bases from J, with 12 bases in between. CDR1 KGHDR and CDR2 SFDVKD come from the germline V gene. CDR3 DNA sequence: TGTGCCACCAGTGATCCCCGGGATTCCAATGAAAAACTGTTTTTT. Protein: CATSDPRDSNEKLFF.

The V call is TRBV7-9, the J call TRBJ1-2; D ambiguous. The V gene lost 9 bases and the J gene lost 7 bases, with 24 bases spanning the gap. CDR3 length equals 15 residues. Germline CDR1 is SEHNR and CDR2 is FQNEAQ (reference sequence). The CDR3 is CASTEPTGLEIGYTF. The CDR3 bases are TGTGCCAGTACAGAGCCAACGGGGTTGGAAATTGGCTACACCTTC.